This T cell receptor (beta chain) was retrieved from a study of T cell changes during pregnancy in multiple sclerosis. V lost 0 bases to trimming and J lost 6 bases, with 10 bases between them. This CDR3 is 14 amino acids long. Germline values: CDR1 SGDLS, CDR2 YYNGEE. Only in-frame clones appear in the TCRdb table, and some are missing; sequencing was by immunoSEQ multiplex PCR. The table lists tens of thousands of clones, around 91% of them singletons. This sample comprised peripheral blood, obtained in the third trimester of pregnancy. This TCR was recovered from a female donor in good health, enrolled as a control in a pregnancy study. This chain connects TRBV9 to TRBJ1-3; D unresolved. CDR3: CASSVAAGLNTIYF. The CDR3 nucleotides read TGTGCCAGCAGCGTAGCCGCAGGCCTAAACACCATATATTTT.